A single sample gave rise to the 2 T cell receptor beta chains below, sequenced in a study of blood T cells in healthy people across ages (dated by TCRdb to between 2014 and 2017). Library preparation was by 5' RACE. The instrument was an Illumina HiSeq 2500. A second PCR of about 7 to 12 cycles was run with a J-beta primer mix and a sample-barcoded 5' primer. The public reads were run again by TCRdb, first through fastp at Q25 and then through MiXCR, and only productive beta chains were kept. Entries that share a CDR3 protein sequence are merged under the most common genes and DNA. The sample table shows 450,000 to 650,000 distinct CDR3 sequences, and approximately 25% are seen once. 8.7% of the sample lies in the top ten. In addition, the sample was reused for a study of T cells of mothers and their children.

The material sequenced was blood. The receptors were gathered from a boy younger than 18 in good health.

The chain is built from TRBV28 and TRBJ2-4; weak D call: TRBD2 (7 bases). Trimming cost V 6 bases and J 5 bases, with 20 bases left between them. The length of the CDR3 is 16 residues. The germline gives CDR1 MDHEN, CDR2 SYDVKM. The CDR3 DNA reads TGTGCCAGCAGGAGGGGGGGCCAGGTTTATGAAAACATTCAGTACTTC. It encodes CASRRGGQVYENIQYF. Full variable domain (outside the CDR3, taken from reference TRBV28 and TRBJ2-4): DVKVTQSSRYLVKRTGEKVFLECVQDMDHENMFWYRQDPGLGLRLIYFSYDVKMKEKGDIPEGYSVSREKKERFSLILESASTNQTSMYLCASRRGGQVYENIQYFGAGTRLSVL.

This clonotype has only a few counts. The CDR3 is CASSPGRQNQPQHF. CDR3 DNA sequence: TGTGCCAGCAGCCCAGGGAGGCAGAATCAGCCCCAGCATTTT. The chain has TRBV7-2 and TRBJ1-5; a possible D gene is TRBD1 (5 bases). Germline V gives CDR1 SGHTA, CDR2 FQGNSA. The V and J ends lost 5 bases and 4 bases respectively, with 12 bases between them. CDR3 length: 14 residues. Together with reference TRBV7-2 and TRBJ1-5, the CDR3 gives the full variable domain: GAGVSQSPSNKVTEKGKDVELRCDPISGHTALYWYRQSLGQGLEFLIYFQGNSAPDKSGLPSDRFSAERTGGSVSTLTIQRTQQEDSAVYLCASSPGRQNQPQHFGDGTRLSIL.